These 4 T cell receptor beta chains were all obtained from the same sample, sequenced in a study of cytotoxic CD8 clonotypes in ibrutinib-treated CLL. TCRdb keeps only in-frame clones here, not all; method: immunoSEQ multiplex PCR. The sample records approximately 120,000 clones, around four fifths being singletons. The sample in question was PBMCs, obtained after 24 months of ibrutinib treatment. Every receptor here comes from a human donor with chronic lymphocytic leukemia.

The V and J genes are TRBV5-6 and TRBJ1-1; D not resolved. The CDR3 spans 15 residues. Germline lookup yields CDR1 SGHDT and CDR2 YYEEEE. V was clipped by 4 bases and J by 0 bases, with 13 bases between them. The CDR3 region has the DNA TGTGCCAGCAGCACCCCACGACCCCTGAACACTGAAGCTTTCTTT. Amino acids: CASSTPRPLNTEAFF. Based on the CDR3 plus reference TRBV5-6 and TRBJ1-1, the full variable domain is DAGVTQSPTHLIKTRGQQVTLRCSPKSGHDTVSWYQQALGQGPQFIFQYYEEEERQRGNFPDRFSGHQFPNYSSELNVNALLLGDSALYLCASSTPRPLNTEAFFGQGTRLTVV.

This chain joins TRBV4-1 and TRBJ1-1, with TRBD1 matching over 9 bases. Germline V gene data show CDR1 as MGHRA and CDR2 as YSYEKL. The junction had 1 base not matched to a gene; V was cut back by 4 bases and J by 1 base. The CDR3 is made up of 14 amino acids. The CDR3 region has the DNA TGCGCCAGCAGCCCGGGACAGGGGAACACTGAAGCTTTCTTT. This gives the protein CASSPGQGNTEAFF.

The rearrangement joins TRBV6-1 to TRBJ2-7, with D possibly called TRBD1 or TRBD2 (5 bases each). This CDR3 is built from 13 residues. Per germline, CDR1 MNHNS and CDR2 SASEGT. V lost 4 bases to trimming and J lost 4 bases, with 11 bases between them. The CDR3: CASSVRGWYEQYF. The CDR3 DNA reads as TGTGCCAGCAGTGTGAGGGGCTGGTACGAGCAGTACTTC.

About this clone: Other DNA sequences within the sample encode an identical CDR3. The V call is TRBV7-2, the J call TRBJ2-7, with 10 bases that match TRBD1. The CDR3 is 14 residues long. The germline CDR1 and CDR2 sequences are SGHTA and FQGNSA. V lost 1 base and J lost 5; bases outside the gene matches: 2. CDR3 bases: TGTGCCAGCAGCTTAGGGGACAGGGGCCACGAGCAGTACTTC. It encodes CASSLGDRGHEQYF.